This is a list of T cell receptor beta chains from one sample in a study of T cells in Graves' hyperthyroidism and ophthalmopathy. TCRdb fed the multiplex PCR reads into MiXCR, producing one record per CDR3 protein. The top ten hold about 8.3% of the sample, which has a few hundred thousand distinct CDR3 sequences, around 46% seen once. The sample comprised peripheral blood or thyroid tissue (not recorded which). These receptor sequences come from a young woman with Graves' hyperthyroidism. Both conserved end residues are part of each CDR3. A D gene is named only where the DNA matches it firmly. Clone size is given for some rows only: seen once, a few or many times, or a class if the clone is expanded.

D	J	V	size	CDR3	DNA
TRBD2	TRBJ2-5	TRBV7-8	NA	CASSLAAGAGGETQYF	TGTGCCAGCAGCTTAGCGGCGGGAGCGGGTGGCGAGACCCAGTACTTC
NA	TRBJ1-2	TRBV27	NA	CATSRRPGAFYGYTF	TGTGCCACTTCGCGGAGGCCCGGGGCCTTCTATGGCTACACCTTC
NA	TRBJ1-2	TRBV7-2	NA	CASSLLGHYGYTF	TGTGCCAGCAGCTTGCTGGGACACTATGGCTACACCTTC
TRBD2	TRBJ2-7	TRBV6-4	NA	CASSVGLARSYEQYF	TGTGCCAGCAGTGTGGGACTAGCGCGATCCTACGAGCAGTACTTC
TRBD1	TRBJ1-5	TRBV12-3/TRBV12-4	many	CASSPGTGDSQPQHF	TGTGCCAGCAGTCCGGGAACAGGGGATAGTCAGCCCCAGCATTTT
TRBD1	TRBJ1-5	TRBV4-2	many	CASSRGQGEQPQHF	TGTGCCAGCAGCCGGGGACAGGGAGAGCAGCCCCAGCATTTT
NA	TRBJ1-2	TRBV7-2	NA	CANPDSSYGYTF	TGTGCCAACCCTGACAGCTCCTATGGCTACACCTTC
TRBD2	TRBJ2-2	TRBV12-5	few	CASGLVVLAGNTGELFF	TGTGCTAGTGGTTTGGTAGTTCTAGCGGGGAACACCGGGGAGCTGTTTTTT
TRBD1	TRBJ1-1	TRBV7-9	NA	CASSFTGDRLNEAFF	TGTGCCAGCAGCTTTACAGGGGACCGACTAAACGAAGCTTTCTTT
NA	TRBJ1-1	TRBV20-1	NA	CSARWDTEAFF	TGCAGTGCCAGGTGGGACACTGAAGCTTTCTTT
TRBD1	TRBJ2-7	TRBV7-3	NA	CASSLLPGQGGEQYF	TGTGCCAGCAGCCTACTCCCGGGACAGGGAGGCGAGCAGTACTTC
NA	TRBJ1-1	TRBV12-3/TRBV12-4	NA	CASSLGRVREGFF	TGTGCCAGCAGTTTGGGACGGGTAAGGGAAGGTTTCTTT
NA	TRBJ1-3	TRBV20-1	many	CSARVWGSGNTIYF	TGCAGTGCTAGAGTTTGGGGTTCTGGAAACACCATATATTTT
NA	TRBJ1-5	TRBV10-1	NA	CASSESSERGPQHF	TGCGCCAGCAGTGAGTCAAGTGAGCGAGGGCCCCAGCATTTT
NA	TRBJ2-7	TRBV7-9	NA	CASSLALSPLNGQYF	TGTGCCAGCAGCTTAGCCCTTAGCCCACTAAATGGGCAGTACTTC
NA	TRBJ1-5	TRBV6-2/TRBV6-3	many	CASSYVGGNQPQHF	TGTGCCAGCAGTTACGTTGGGGGCAATCAGCCCCAGCATTTT
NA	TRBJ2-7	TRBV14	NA	CASKGTGTFLDEQYF	TGTGCCTCCAAAGGGACGGGCACTTTCCTCGACGAGCAGTACTTC
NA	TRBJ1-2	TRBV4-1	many	CASSQEGSQGYTF	TGCGCCAGCAGCCAAGAGGGGTCCCAGGGCTACACCTTC
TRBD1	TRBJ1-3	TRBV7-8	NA	CASSAWDRGRNTIYF	TGTGCCAGCAGCGCCTGGGACAGGGGGCGAAACACCATATATTTT
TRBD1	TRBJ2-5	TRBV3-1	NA	CASSQAGQGDFETQYF	TGTGCCAGCAGCCAAGCGGGACAGGGGGATTTTGAGACCCAGTACTTC
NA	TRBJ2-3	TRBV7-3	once	CASSSDSLTDTQYF	TGTGCCAGCAGCTCTGACTCCCTCACAGATACACAGTATTTT
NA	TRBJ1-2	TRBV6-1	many	CASSEVGRINYGYTF	TGTGCCAGCAGTGAAGTGGGGAGGATCAACTATGGCTACACCTTC
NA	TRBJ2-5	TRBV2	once	CASIWPARETQYF	TGTGCCAGCATATGGCCGGCGAGAGAGACCCAGTACTTC
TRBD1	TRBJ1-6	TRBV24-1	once	CATSDSGQGRRSPLHF	TGTGCCACCAGTGATAGCGGACAGGGGAGACGGTCACCCCTCCACTTT
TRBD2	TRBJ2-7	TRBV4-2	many	CASSHAGTSGRGRGSYEQYF	TGTGCCAGCAGCCATGCCGGGACTAGCGGGAGAGGAAGGGGCTCCTACGAGCAGTACTTC
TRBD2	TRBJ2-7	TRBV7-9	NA	CASSSPGLAGGPINEQYF	TGTGCCAGCAGCTCTCCGGGACTAGCGGGAGGGCCTATCAACGAGCAGTACTTC